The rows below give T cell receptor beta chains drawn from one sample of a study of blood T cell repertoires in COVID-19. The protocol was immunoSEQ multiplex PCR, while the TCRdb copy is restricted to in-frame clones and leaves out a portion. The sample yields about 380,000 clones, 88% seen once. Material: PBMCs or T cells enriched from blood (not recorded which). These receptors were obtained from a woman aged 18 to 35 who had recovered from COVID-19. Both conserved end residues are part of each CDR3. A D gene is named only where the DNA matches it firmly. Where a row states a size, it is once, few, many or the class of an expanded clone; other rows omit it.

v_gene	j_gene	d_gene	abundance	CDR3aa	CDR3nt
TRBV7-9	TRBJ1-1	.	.	CASSIKNTEAFF	TGTGCCAGCAGCATCAAGAACACTGAAGCTTTCTTT
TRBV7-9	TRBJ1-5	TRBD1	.	CASSQDRATGNDNQPQHF	TGTGCCAGCAGCCAAGACAGGGCGACGGGAAATGACAATCAGCCCCAGCATTTT
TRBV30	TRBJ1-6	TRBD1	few	CAWRRGGSSSPLHF	TGTGCCTGGCGGAGAGGGGGCTCGAGTTCACCCCTCCACTTT
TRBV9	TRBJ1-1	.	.	CASSTTGNTEAFF	TGTGCCAGCAGCACAACAGGGAACACTGAAGCTTTCTTT
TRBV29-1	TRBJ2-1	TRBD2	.	CSVVTSIYSYNEQFF	TGCAGCGTTGTGACTAGCATCTATTCCTACAATGAGCAGTTCTTC
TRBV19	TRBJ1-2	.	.	CASSIPDRTYTF	TGTGCCAGTAGTATCCCTGACAGGACCTACACCTTC
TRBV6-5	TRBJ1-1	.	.	CASSRRKTGDTEAFF	TGTGCCAGCAGTCGAAGGAAGACAGGAGACACTGAAGCTTTCTTT
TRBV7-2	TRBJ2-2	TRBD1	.	CASSLAGRQGGTGELFF	TGTGCCAGCAGCTTAGCGGGTAGACAGGGTGGAACCGGGGAGCTGTTTTTT
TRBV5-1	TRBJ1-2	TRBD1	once	CASSLSGTGAYGYTF	TGCGCCAGCAGCTTGTCCGGGACAGGGGCCTATGGCTACACCTTC
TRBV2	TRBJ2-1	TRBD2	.	CASRGGGPSSYNEQFF	TGTGCCAGCAGGGGCGGGGGGCCGAGCTCCTACAATGAGCAGTTCTTC
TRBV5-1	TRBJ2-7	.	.	CASSLGPSGEQYF	TGCGCCAGCAGCTTGGGGCCCTCGGGGGAGCAGTACTTC
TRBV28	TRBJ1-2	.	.	CASSRTGFNYGYTF	TGTGCCAGCAGTCGCACAGGGTTCAACTATGGCTACACCTTC
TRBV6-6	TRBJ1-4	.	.	CASSPKGGVIRRREKLFF	TGTGCCAGCAGTCCTAAAGGCGGCGTGATTAGAAGGAGGGAAAAACTGTTTTTT
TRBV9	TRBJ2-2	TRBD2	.	CASSVGGGNTGELFF	TGTGCCAGCAGCGTAGGCGGGGGGAACACCGGGGAGCTGTTTTTT
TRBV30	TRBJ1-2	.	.	CAWSVRDGAGYTF	TGTGCCTGGAGTGTACGGGATGGCGCTGGCTACACCTTC
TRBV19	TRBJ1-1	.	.	CASSMGRPGGKTEAFF	TGTGCCAGTAGTATGGGACGTCCGGGAGGTAAAACTGAAGCTTTCTTT
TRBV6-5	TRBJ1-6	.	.	CATEEAGRSPLHF	TGTGCCACCGAGGAGGCCGGGAGGTCACCCCTCCACTTT
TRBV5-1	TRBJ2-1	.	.	CASSSDTADNEQFF	TGCGCCAGCAGCTCGGACACAGCCGACAATGAGCAGTTCTTC
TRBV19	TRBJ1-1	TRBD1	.	CASSWLGGAEAFF	TGTGCCAGTAGCTGGCTAGGGGGCGCTGAAGCTTTCTTT
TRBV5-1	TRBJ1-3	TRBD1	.	CASSMDRTSGNTIYF	TGCGCCAGCAGCATGGACAGGACCTCTGGAAACACCATATATTTT
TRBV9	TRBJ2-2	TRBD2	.	CASSVVAGPGELFF	TGTGCCAGCAGCGTAGTAGCGGGGCCCGGGGAGCTGTTTTTT
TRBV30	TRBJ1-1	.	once	CAWSGVNTEAFF	TGTGCCTGGAGTGGAGTCAACACTGAAGCTTTCTTT
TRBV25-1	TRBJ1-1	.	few	CASSEPYRGSEEAFF	TGTGCCAGCAGTGAACCCTATCGGGGGTCAGAAGAAGCTTTCTTT
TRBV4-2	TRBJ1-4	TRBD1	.	CASSQRQGPTNEKLFF	TGTGCCAGCAGCCAACGACAGGGCCCAACTAATGAAAAACTGTTTTTT
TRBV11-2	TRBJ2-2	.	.	CASSSRQANTGELFF	TGTGCCAGCAGCTCGCGACAGGCGAACACCGGGGAGCTGTTTTTT
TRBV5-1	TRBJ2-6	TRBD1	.	CASSLGSKGARWEANVLTF	TGCGCCAGCAGCTTGGGTTCAAAGGGGGCTAGGTGGGAGGCCAACGTCCTGACTTTC
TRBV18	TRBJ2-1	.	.	CASSPYLFNEQFF	TGTGCCAGCTCACCCTATCTTTTTAATGAGCAGTTCTTC
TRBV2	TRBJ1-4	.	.	CASIGTSVNEKLFF	TGTGCCAGCATCGGGACATCGGTTAACGAAAAACTGTTTTTT
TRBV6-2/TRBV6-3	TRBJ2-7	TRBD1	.	CASSYSGTGVNEQYF	TGTGCCAGCAGTTACTCCGGGACAGGGGTCAACGAGCAGTACTTC
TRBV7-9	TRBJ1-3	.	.	CASSPVGNTIYF	TGTGCCAGCAGCCCCGTAGGAAACACCATATATTTT
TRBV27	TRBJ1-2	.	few	CASSPRRSYGYTF	TGTGCCAGCAGTCCCAGGCGCAGCTATGGCTACACCTTC
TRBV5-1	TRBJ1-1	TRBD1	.	CASSTDRAFEAFF	TGCGCCAGCAGCACTGACAGGGCTTTTGAAGCTTTCTTT